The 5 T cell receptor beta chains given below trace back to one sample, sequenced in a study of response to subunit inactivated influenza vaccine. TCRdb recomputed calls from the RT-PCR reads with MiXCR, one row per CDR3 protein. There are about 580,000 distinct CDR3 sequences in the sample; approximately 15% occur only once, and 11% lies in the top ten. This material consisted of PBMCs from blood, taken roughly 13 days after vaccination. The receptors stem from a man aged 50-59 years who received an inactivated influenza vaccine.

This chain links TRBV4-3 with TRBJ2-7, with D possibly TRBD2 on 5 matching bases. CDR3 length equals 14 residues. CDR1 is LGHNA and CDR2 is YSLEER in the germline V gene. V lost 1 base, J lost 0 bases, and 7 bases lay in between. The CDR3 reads CASSQVRDSYEQYF. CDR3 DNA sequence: TGCGCCAGCAGCCAAGTACGGGACTCCTACGAGCAGTACTTC.

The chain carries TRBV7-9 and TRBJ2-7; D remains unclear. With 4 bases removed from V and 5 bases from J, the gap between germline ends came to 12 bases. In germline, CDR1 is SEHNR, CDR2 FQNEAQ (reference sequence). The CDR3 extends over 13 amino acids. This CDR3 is CASSSTVFNEQYF. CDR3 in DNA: TGTGCCAGCAGCTCCACGGTCTTTAACGAGCAGTACTTC.

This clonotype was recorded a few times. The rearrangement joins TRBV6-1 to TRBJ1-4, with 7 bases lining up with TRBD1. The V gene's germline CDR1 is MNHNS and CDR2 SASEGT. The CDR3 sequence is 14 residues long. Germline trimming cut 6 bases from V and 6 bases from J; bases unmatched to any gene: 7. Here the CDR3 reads CASRSRDRDEKLFF. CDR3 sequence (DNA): TGTGCCAGCAGAAGCCGGGACAGAGATGAAAAACTGTTTTTT.

The CDR3 reads CSARSGGGYEQYF. For the CDR3, the DNA is TGCAGTGCTCGTAGCGGGGGAGGTTACGAGCAGTACTTC. The chain carries TRBV20-1 and TRBJ2-7, with 9 bases identical to TRBD2. V lost 5 bases, J lost 4 bases, and 6 bases stayed unmatched. CDR1 and CDR2 (germline): DFQATT, SNEGSKA (reference sequence). There are 13 residues in the CDR3.

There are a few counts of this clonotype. CDR3 in DNA: TGTGCCAGCAGCTTAGTTCCGGGCGGTCAATTCGGAAACACTGAAGCTTTCTTT. Its translation: CASSLVPGGQFGNTEAFF. The rearrangement uses TRBV11-2 and TRBJ1-1, with D uncertain. Germline CDR1 SGHAT, CDR2 FQNNGV. Trimming took off 1 base at V and 2 bases at J, with 20 bases between the two ends. The CDR3 is 18 amino acids.